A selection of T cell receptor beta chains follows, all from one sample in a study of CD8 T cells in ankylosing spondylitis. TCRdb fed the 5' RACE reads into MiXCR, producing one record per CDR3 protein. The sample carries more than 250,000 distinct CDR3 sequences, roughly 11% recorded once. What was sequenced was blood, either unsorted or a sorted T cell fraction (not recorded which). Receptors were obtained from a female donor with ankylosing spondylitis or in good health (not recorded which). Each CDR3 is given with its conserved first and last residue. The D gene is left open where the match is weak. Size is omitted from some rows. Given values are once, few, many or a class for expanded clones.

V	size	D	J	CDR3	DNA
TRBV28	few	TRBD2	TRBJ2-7	CASSLIASGKVEQYF	TGTGCCAGCAGTCTCATCGCTAGCGGGAAAGTAGAGCAGTACTTC
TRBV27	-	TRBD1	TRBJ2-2	CASSLMGQGSGGELFF	TGTGCCAGCAGTCTTATGGGACAGGGGTCTGGCGGGGAGCTGTTTTTT
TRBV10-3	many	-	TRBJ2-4	CAIIPFLSSAKNIQYF	TGTGCCATCATTCCTTTCCTATCCTCAGCCAAAAACATTCAGTACTTC
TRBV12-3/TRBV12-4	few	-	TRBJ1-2	CASSSGDNYGYTF	TGTGCCAGCAGTTCCGGGGACAACTATGGCTACACCTTC
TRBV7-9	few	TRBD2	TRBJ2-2	CASRGGSTNTGELFF	TGTGCCAGCAGGGGCGGGAGCACGAACACCGGGGAGCTGTTTTTT
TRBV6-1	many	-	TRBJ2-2	CASRRRMDTGELFF	TGTGCCAGCCGCAGGCGGATGGACACCGGGGAGCTGTTTTTT
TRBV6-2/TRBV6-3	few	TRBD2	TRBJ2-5	CASSYAGVETQYF	TGTGCCAGCAGTTACGCGGGAGTTGAGACCCAGTACTTC
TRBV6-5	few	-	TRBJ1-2	CASSYRGTSYGYTF	TGTGCCAGCAGTTACAGGGGGACAAGCTATGGCTACACCTTC
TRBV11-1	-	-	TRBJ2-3	CASSLATRMSSTDTQYF	TGTGCCAGCAGCTTAGCGACTCGGATGTCTAGCACAGATACGCAGTATTTT
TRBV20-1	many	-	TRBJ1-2	CSAGVGYTF	TGCAGTGCTGGGGTGGGCTACACCTTC